This T cell receptor beta chain was sequenced for a study of T-cell reconstitution after alpha-beta-depleted transplantation in children. Germline CDR1 DFQATT, CDR2 SNEGSKA (reference sequence). The CDR3 covers 17 residues. The V gene lost 0 bases and the J gene lost 3 bases, with 21 bases spanning the gap. During its preparation, the TCRbeta library received unique molecular identifiers. TCRdb processed the PCR reads anew with MiXCR; each CDR3 protein has one entry. The sample carries about 490,000 distinct CDR3 sequences, under 12% recorded once. This clonotype came up many times. The sequences come from PBMCs, collected before TCRalphabeta/CD19-depleted stem cell transplant. V usage is TRBV20-1 and J usage is TRBJ2-7, with D tentatively TRBD2 (6 bases). The sequence derives from a child aged 2 to 15 with inherited bone marrow failure, due to receive a stem cell transplant. The CDR3 sequence: CSARDWLARASRYEQYF. CDR3 in DNA: TGCAGTGCTAGAGATTGGCTAGCGAGGGCATCACGCTACGAGCAGTACTTC.